Listed here are 5 T cell receptor beta chains from one sample, sequenced in a study of CD8+CD57+ T cells in acquired aplastic anemia. TCR beta VDJ and CDR3 were profiled, and genomic DNA was the template. Each CDR3 protein gets one entry after TCRdb re-called the reads with MiXCR. The sample lists 150,000 to 200,000 distinct CDR3 sequences, 48% occurring once. Those patients picked for sequencing had displayed CD8+CD57+ cell expansion on flow cytometry. The sample taken for sequencing was sorted CD4+, CD8+, or CD8+CD57+ T cells (not recorded which) from PBMCs. These receptors came from a human donor with aplastic anemia.

CDR3 DNA: TGTGCCAGCAGCTTCAGGGCTAGCGGGATACTCCAAGAGACCCAGTACTTC. Protein: CASSFRASGILQETQYF. This chain joins TRBV7-8 and TRBJ2-5; 9 nucleotides line up with TRBD2. CDR1 SGHVS and CDR2 FQNEAQ come from the germline V gene. V lost 3 bases and J lost 1; bases outside the gene matches: 9. The CDR3 spans 17 residues.

This clonotype was seen a few times. Given a much more abundant clone one base away, this may be a read error. V is TRBV9 and J is TRBJ1-2, with TRBD1 identical over 8 bases. This CDR3 has 14 amino acids. Germline lookup yields CDR1 SGDLS and CDR2 YYNGEE. The CDR3 sequence: CASTRTGINCGYTF. CDR3 in DNA: TGTGCCAGCACCCGGACAGGGATTAACTGTGGCTACACCTTC.

This clonotype was detected many times. The CDR3 DNA reads TGTGCCAGCTCCCCCGGGACTACCTACGAGCAGTACTTC. It yields the protein CASSPGTTYEQYF. The rearrangement uses TRBV12-3 or TRBV12-4 and TRBJ2-7; 7 bases map to TRBD2. The trim removed 8 bases at V and 2 bases at J, leaving 6 bases unmatched. This CDR3 is built from 13 residues.

The chain couples TRBV2 to TRBJ1-1; maybe TRBD1 (6 bases). This CDR3 has 13 amino acids. Germline V CDR1 and CDR2: SNHLY, FYNNEI. The CDR3 loop reads CASAGGPGTEAFF. DNA for the CDR3: TGTGCGTCAGCGGGGGGCCCAGGGACTGAAGCTTTCTTT.

This clonotype was counted ten times or more. This chain joins TRBV10-2 and TRBJ1-1; perhaps TRBD1 as D (6 bases). Per germline, CDR1 WSHSY and CDR2 SAAADI. The V end was cut by 2 bases, the J end by 5 bases, with 18 bases between. CDR3 length: 16 amino acids. The CDR3 sequence: CASSEPNRVKGTEAFF. CDR3 nucleotide sequence: TGCGCCAGCAGTGAGCCCAACAGGGTAAAGGGGACTGAAGCTTTCTTT.